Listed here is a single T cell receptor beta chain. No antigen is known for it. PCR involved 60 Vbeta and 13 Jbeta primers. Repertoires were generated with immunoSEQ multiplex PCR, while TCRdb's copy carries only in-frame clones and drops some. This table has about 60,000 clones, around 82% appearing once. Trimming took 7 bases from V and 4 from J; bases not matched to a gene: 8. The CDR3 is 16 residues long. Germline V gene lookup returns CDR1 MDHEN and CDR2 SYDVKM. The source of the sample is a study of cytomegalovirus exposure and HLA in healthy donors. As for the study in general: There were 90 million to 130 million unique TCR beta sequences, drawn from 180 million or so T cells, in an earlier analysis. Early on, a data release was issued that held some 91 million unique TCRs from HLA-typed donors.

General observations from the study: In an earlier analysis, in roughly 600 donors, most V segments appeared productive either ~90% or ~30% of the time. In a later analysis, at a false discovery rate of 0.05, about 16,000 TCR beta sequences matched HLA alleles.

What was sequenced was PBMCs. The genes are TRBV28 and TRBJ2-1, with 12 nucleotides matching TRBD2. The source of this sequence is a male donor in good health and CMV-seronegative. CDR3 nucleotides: TGTGCCAGCAATACACTAGCGGGGGGACAATACAATGAGCAGTTCTTC. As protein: CASNTLAGGQYNEQFF.